This T cell receptor beta chain stems from a study of T cells in Graves' hyperthyroidism and ophthalmopathy. Per germline, CDR1 MNHNS and CDR2 SASEGT. This CDR3 comprises 13 residues. V gave up 4 bases and J gave up 4 bases; unmatched junction bases: 3. Amplification targeted TCR beta CDR3 regions from RNA transcripts. RT-PCR in the first round (using the HTBI primer set) targeted the TCR CDR3. TCRdb redid the calling of the multiplex PCR reads with MiXCR, one entry per CDR3 protein. The sample has approximately 370,000 distinct CDR3 sequences, 15% to 20% seen once; the top ten hold roughly a third. This clonotype was seen only a few times.

The genes are TRBV6-1 and TRBJ1-1; 7 nucleotides match TRBD1. Material for sequencing was blood. The sequence came from a woman younger than 45 with Graves' hyperthyroidism that later progressed to Graves' ophthalmopathy. CDR3 protein: CASSVQGSTEAFF. In DNA, the CDR3 is TGTGCCAGCAGTGTACAGGGGTCCACTGAAGCTTTCTTT.